Presented here are 22 T cell receptor beta chains from one specimen sequenced in a study of T cell responses to AZD1222 COVID-19 vaccine. Using immunoSEQ multiplex PCR, the repertoire was profiled, and TCRdb retains in-frame clones only, with some absent. Among under 130,000 clones listed, around nine tenths were seen once. The sequences come from peripheral blood, collected on day 0 of AZD1222 vaccination. These receptors were collected from an adult in good health.

The chain recombines TRBV13 with TRBJ1-2, with TRBD1 matching 10 bases. CDR3 size: 16 residues. The germline V gene encodes CDR1 PRHDT and CDR2 FYEKMQ (reference sequence). Germline trimming cut 2 bases from V and 6 bases from J; bases unmatched to any gene: 9. The CDR3 nucleotides read TGTGCCAGCAGCTTACCCCATGGACAGGGGGTGGATGGCTACACCTTC. Amino acids: CASSLPHGQGVDGYTF.

The chain is built from TRBV27 and TRBJ1-2; 8 positions agree with TRBD1. V shed 4 bases and J 13 bases; nucleotides not matched to a gene: 17. Germline CDR1 is MNHEY and CDR2 is SMNVEV (reference sequence). The CDR3 has 15 amino acids. The CDR3 here is CASSSSPGTGPDGTF. The DNA for the CDR3 is TGTGCCAGCAGTTCGTCCCCCGGGACAGGCCCAGACGGCACCTTC.

V is TRBV10-1 and J is TRBJ1-1; 8 bases line up with TRBD1. The junction had 6 bases not matched to a gene; V was cut back by 6 bases and J by 3 bases. Germline V gives CDR1 WNHNN, CDR2 SYGVQD (reference sequence). There are 14 residues in the CDR3. The CDR3 sequence is CASRPGGADTEAFF. The CDR3 region has the DNA TGCGCCAGCAGGCCAGGGGGCGCGGACACTGAAGCTTTCTTT.

V gene TRBV5-6 combines with J gene TRBJ1-2; 7 nucleotides match TRBD1. The CDR3 runs 17 residues. CDR1 is SGHDT, CDR2 YYEEEE, per germline. With 3 bases clipped from V and 7 bases from J, the junction kept 18 bases outside the gene matches. CDR3 residues: CASSSSGRLQGFFGYTF. CDR3 DNA: TGTGCCAGCAGCTCCTCGGGGCGACTACAGGGGTTTTTTGGCTACACCTTC.

Concerning this clone: A junction end diverges from the germline sequence, so it may reflect a read error. The chain couples TRBV7-7 to TRBJ1-1; D not resolved. CDR3 length: 13 residues. Germline V gives CDR1 SSHAT, CDR2 FNYEAQ (reference sequence). CDR3 nucleotides: TGTGCTAGCAGCTTAGTGCAGAACACTGAAGCTTTCTTT. Translated, it gives CASSLVQNTEAFF.

The rearrangement uses TRBV3-1 (or the pseudogene TRBV3-2) and TRBJ1-2; TRBD1 is a possible D gene (5 bases). In germline, CDR1 is LGHDT, CDR2 YNNKEL (reference sequence). V was clipped by 2 bases and J by 3 bases, with 10 bases between them. The CDR3 totals 14 residues. DNA for the CDR3: TGTGCCAGCAGCCAATCAGGGATCGACTATGGCTACACCTTC. It codes for CASSQSGIDYGYTF.

The chain links TRBV6-2 or TRBV6-3 to TRBJ2-1, with 11 bases that match TRBD1. The CDR3 consists of 13 residues. The germline gives CDR1 MNHEY, CDR2 SVGEGT. The junction had 9 bases not matched to a gene; V was cut back by 5 bases and J by 15 bases. The CDR3 is CASSDPPGTGGFF. CDR3 in DNA: TGTGCCAGCAGTGACCCACCCGGGACAGGGGGGTTCTTC.

The chain is built from TRBV7-2 and TRBJ2-7, with 13 positions matching TRBD2. The CDR3 has 14 residues. J gave up 5 bases and V 4 bases, and 2 bases lay outside the gene matches. CDR1 is SGHTA and CDR2 is FQGNSA in the germline V gene. The CDR3 sequence is CASSSGTSGNEQYF. CDR3 in DNA: TGTGCCAGCAGCTCGGGGACTAGCGGGAACGAGCAGTACTTC.

The chain joins TRBV19 to TRBJ1-2; a weak D match, TRBD1 (5 bases). V was clipped by 4 bases and J by 3 bases, with 12 bases between them. CDR1 and CDR2 (germline): LNHDA, SQIVND (reference sequence). The CDR3 is 14 amino acids. The CDR3 region has the DNA TGTGCCAGTAGTACCCTCGACAGAGACTATGGCTACACCTTC. It specifies CASSTLDRDYGYTF.

This chain links TRBV2 with TRBJ1-2; D gene ambiguous. Deletions cut 0 bases from V and 5 bases from J, with 7 bases between. Germline CDR1 and CDR2: SNHLY and FYNNEI. This CDR3 has 13 amino acids. CDR3 sequence reads: CASSEALLYGYTF. The CDR3 DNA is TGTGCCAGCAGTGAAGCGCTATTGTATGGCTACACCTTC. The variable domain in full, completed from reference TRBV2 and TRBJ1-2, reads EPEVTQTPSHQVTQMGQEVILRCVPISNHLYFYWYRQILGQKVEFLVSFYNNEISEKSEIFDDQFSVERPDGSNFTLKIRSTKLEDSAMYFCASSEALLYGYTFGSGTRLTVV.

The chain is built from TRBV6-5 and TRBJ1-2; no definite D call. Per the germline V gene, CDR1 is MNHEY and CDR2 is SVGAGI. The CDR3 is 15 amino acids. Trimming took 7 bases from V and 0 from J, leaving 15 bases between them. The CDR3 protein is CASTSTRTSNYGYTF. Written as DNA, the CDR3 is TGTGCCAGCACAAGCACACGGACTTCTAACTATGGCTACACCTTC.

V is TRBV27 and J is TRBJ1-5; tentatively, D is TRBD1 (5 bases). Germline lookup yields CDR1 MNHEY and CDR2 SMNVEV (reference sequence). The CDR3 loop spans 16 amino acids. Trimming left V 0 bases short and J 3 bases short, with 12 bases between. The CDR3 DNA follows: TGTGCCAGCAGTTTATCAGCGACAGACTACAATCAGCCCCAGCATTTT. Translation gives CASSLSATDYNQPQHF.

This clone was counted a single time. The V call is TRBV19, the J call TRBJ1-2; D is uncertain. Trimming took off 4 bases at V and 9 bases at J, with 18 bases between the two ends. The CDR3 is made up of 14 amino acids. Per germline, CDR1 LNHDA and CDR2 SQIVND (reference sequence). Here the CDR3 DNA reads TGTGCCAGTAGTAGAGAGGAATGGAGCGCCAGCTACACCTTC. Translation gives CASSREEWSASYTF.

This chain links TRBV7-9 with TRBJ2-1; TRBD2 is a possible D gene (7 bases). There are 16 residues in the CDR3. CDR1 is SEHNR and CDR2 is FQNEAQ in the germline V gene (reference sequence). The V and J ends lost 1 base and 7 bases respectively, with 17 bases between them. The CDR3 nucleotides are TGTGCCAGCAGCTTAGTCGGAGGGGGGGCCTTTAATGAGCAGTTCTTC. Translated, it gives CASSLVGGGAFNEQFF.

The gene calls are TRBV29-1 and TRBJ2-2; unclear D gene. V was cut by 7 bases and J by 7 bases, with 7 bases left in between. The length of the CDR3 is 10 residues. Germline CDR1 reads SQVTM; CDR2 reads ANQGSEA. The CDR3 loop reads CSARVGELFF. For the CDR3, the DNA is TGCAGCGCTAGAGTCGGGGAGCTGTTTTTT.

The V gene is TRBV5-1, the J gene TRBJ1-1; TRBD1 is a possible D gene (5 bases). V was pared by 1 base and J by 7 bases, with 11 bases between. The CDR3 spans 13 residues. From germline, CDR1 is SGHRS and CDR2 YFSETQ. The DNA of the CDR3 is TGCGCCAGCAGCTTGAGCTCGGGGGGTGAAGCTTTCTTT. Translating it yields CASSLSSGGEAFF.

The chain employs TRBV6-1 and TRBJ1-2; D perhaps matches TRBD1 (6 bases). Germline V lookup: CDR1 MNHNS, CDR2 SASEGT. This CDR3 comprises 14 residues. Trimming took 2 bases from V and 4 from J, leaving 11 bases between them. CDR3 bases: TGTGCCAGCAGTGAAACAGGGCGATTCTATGGCTACACCTTC. Protein sequence: CASSETGRFYGYTF.

DNA of the CDR3: TGTGCCAGCAGGCCGGGGGGGCCGGGGAATGAGCAGTTCTTC. It encodes CASRPGGPGNEQFF. This sequence joins TRBV7-2 and TRBJ2-1; 8 positions agree with TRBD2. This CDR3 is built from 14 residues. The germline V gene has CDR1 SGHTA and CDR2 FQGNSA. Trimming at V came to 6 bases and at J to 7 bases, leaving 8 bases not matched to a gene.

The rearrangement uses TRBV15 and TRBJ2-2, with no clear D. Germline V CDR1 and CDR2: LNHNV, YYDKDF (reference sequence). The V end lost 4 bases, the J end lost 4 bases, and 13 bases lay between the germline ends. The CDR3 runs 15 residues. Here the CDR3 reads CATSTARPGTGELFF. DNA of the CDR3: TGTGCCACCAGCACCGCCCGGCCGGGCACCGGGGAGCTGTTTTTT.

The chain couples TRBV5-8 to TRBJ1-4; tentatively, D is TRBD1 (5 bases). Trimming stripped 2 bases from V and 0 bases from J, with 14 bases between. Germline V gene sequence: CDR1 SGHTS, CDR2 YDEGEE. There are 17 residues in the CDR3. DNA for the CDR3: TGTGCCAGCAGCTTTGGGGCTCCATATACAACTAATGAAAAACTGTTTTTT. Encoded protein: CASSFGAPYTTNEKLFF.

This chain connects TRBV6-4 to TRBJ2-1, with 7 bases identical to TRBD2. This CDR3 has 15 residues. CDR1 is MRHNA, CDR2 SNTAGT, per germline. Unmatched junction bases numbered 11, after V lost 0 bases and J lost 12 bases. The CDR3 coding sequence is TGTGCCAGCAGTGACTCGAGTCTAGCGGTAGTACGGCAGTTCTTC. It encodes CASSDSSLAVVRQFF.

The chain carries TRBV2 and TRBJ2-5; no firm D call. Trimming removed 2 bases from V and 7 bases from J, with 11 bases in between. CDR3 length equals 13 residues. CDR1 is SNHLY and CDR2 is FYNNEI in the germline V gene. The CDR3 protein is CASSEILDGTQYF. In nucleotides, the CDR3 is TGTGCCAGCAGTGAAATCTTGGATGGGACCCAGTACTTC.